This T cell receptor beta chain was observed in a study of beta chain features in type 1 diabetes. Findings and limits, study-wide: Shorter TCRB CDR3s, moderately but significantly so, were found in Type 1 diabetes patients in all four CD4+ subsets.

Notes on this clone: Its antigen remains unidentified.

The CDR3 spans 17 residues. Per germline, CDR1 LGHNA and CDR2 YNFKEQ. V was pared by 0 bases and J by 9 bases, with 18 bases between. The sequenced template was cDNA made from the entire isolated RNA. Assay used: immunoSEQ multiplex PCR; TCRdb lists only in-frame clones, some missing. The table lists hundreds of thousands of clones, about 14% of them singletons. The source material was naive CD4+ T cells from blood. The sequence was obtained from a man in his late teens or twenties with type 1 diabetes. The chain carries TRBV4-2 and TRBJ1-6; D might be TRBD1 (6 bases). The CDR3, as DNA: TGTGCCAGCAGCCAAGAACTATCGGACAGCAATCCTTCACCCCTCCACTTT. Amino acids: CASSQELSDSNPSPLHF.